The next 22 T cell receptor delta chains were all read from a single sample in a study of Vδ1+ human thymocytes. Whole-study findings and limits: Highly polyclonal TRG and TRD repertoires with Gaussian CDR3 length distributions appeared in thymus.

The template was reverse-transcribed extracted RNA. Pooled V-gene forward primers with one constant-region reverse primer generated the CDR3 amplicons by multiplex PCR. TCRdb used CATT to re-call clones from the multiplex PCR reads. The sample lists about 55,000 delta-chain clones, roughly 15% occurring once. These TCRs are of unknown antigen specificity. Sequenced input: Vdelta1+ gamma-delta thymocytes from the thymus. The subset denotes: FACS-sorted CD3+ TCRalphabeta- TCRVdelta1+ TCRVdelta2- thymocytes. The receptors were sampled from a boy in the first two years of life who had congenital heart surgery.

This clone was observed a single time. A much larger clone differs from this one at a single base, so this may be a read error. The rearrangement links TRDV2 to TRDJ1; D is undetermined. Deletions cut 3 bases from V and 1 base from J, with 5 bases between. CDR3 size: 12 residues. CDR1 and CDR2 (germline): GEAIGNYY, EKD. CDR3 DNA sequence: TGTGCCTGTGACCAGCGCACCGATAAACTCATCTTT. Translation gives CACDQRTDKLIF.

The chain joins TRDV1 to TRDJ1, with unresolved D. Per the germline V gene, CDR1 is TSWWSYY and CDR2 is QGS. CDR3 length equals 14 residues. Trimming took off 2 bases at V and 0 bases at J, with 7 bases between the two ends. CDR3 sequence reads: CALGEVPYTDKLIF. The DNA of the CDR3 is TGTGCTCTTGGGGAAGTACCATACACCGATAAACTCATCTTT.

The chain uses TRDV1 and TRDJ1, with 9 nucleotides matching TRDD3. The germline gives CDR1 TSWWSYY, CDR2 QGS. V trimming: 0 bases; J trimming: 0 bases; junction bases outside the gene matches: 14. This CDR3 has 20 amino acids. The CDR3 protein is CALGELDGEWGIYYTDKLIF. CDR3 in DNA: TGTGCTCTTGGGGAACTAGACGGGGAGTGGGGGATATACTACACCGATAAACTCATCTTT.

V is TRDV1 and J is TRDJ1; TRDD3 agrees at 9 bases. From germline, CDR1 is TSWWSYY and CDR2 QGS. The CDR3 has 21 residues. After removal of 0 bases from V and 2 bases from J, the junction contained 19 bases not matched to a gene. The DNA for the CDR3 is TGTGCTCTTGGGGAACTAGTACAGGGGATACGTAGGAAGCGCGGGACCGATAAACTCATCTTT. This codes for CALGELVQGIRRKRGTDKLIF.

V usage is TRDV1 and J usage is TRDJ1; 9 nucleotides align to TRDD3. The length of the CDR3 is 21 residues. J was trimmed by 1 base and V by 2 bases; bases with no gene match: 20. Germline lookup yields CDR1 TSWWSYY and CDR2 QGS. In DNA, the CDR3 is TGTGCTCTTGGGGAAGGTCCCAGGATAAGAGTGCGGGGATACGTCACCGATAAACTCATCTTT. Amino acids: CALGEGPRIRVRGYVTDKLIF.

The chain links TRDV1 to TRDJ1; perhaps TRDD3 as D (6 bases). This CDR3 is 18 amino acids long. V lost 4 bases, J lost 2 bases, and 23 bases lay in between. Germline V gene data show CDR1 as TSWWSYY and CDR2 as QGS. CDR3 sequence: CALGGRSGGMRATDKLIF. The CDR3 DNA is TGTGCTCTTGGGGGACGCTCGGGGGGAATGAGGGCTACCGATAAACTCATCTTT.

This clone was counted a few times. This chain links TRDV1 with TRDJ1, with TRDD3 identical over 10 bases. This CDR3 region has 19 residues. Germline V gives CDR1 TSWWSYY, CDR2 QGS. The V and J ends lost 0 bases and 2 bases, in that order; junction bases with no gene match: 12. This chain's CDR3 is CALGELHTAKLGDTDKLIF. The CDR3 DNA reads TGTGCTCTTGGGGAACTTCACACGGCGAAACTGGGGGATACCGATAAACTCATCTTT.

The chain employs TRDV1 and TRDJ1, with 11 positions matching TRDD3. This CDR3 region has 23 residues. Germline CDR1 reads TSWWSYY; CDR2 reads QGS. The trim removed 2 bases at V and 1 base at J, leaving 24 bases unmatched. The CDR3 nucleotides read TGTGCTCTTGGGGAAAACTGGTTCCCAGTCTGGGGGATACCCTCTAAGTCCACCGATAAACTCATCTTT. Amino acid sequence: CALGENWFPVWGIPSKSTDKLIF.

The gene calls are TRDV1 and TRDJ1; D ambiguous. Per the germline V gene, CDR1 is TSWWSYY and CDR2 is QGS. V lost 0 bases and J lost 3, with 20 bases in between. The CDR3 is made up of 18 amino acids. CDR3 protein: CALGELATKSSVSDKLIF. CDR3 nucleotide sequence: TGTGCTCTTGGGGAACTCGCCACGAAGAGTTCCGTATCCGATAAACTCATCTTT.

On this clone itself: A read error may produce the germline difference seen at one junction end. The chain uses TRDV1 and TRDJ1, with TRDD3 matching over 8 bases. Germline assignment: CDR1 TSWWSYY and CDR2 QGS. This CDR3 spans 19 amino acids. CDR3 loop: CALGGPSPVLGVPIDRLIF. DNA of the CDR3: TGTGCTCTTGGGGGGCCTTCCCCTGTACTGGGGGTCCCAATCGATAGACTCATCTTT.

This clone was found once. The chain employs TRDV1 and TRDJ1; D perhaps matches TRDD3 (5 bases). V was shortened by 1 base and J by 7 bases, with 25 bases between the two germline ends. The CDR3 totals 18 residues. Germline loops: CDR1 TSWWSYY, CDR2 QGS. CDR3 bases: TGTGCTCTTGGGGAACGGGCCGGGTCTTCGGGGGGTCGGGGTAAACTCATCTTT. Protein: CALGERAGSSGGRGKLIF.

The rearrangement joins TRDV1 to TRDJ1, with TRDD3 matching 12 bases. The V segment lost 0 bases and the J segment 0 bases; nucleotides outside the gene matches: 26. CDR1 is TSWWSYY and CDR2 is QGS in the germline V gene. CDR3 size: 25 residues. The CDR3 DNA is TGTGCTCTTGGGGAACTCAGCCTTCCTCAGGTTGCAATCTGGGGGATACGCAGGTACACCGATAAACTCATCTTT. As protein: CALGELSLPQVAIWGIRRYTDKLIF.

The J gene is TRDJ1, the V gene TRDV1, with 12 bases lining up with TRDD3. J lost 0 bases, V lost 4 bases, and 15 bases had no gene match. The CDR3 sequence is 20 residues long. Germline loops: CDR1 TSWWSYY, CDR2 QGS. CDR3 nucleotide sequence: TGTGCTCTTGGGGGCCTGGCCGTACTGGGGGATACTGCGTACACCGATAAACTCATCTTT. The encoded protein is CALGGLAVLGDTAYTDKLIF.

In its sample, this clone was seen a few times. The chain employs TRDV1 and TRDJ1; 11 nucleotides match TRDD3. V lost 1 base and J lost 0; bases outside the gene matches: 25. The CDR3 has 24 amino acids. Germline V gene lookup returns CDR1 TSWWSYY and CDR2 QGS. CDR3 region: CALGEPYFLLWGILPSAHTDKLIF. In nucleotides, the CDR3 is TGTGCTCTTGGGGAACCCTACTTCCTACTCTGGGGGATACTCCCCTCAGCACACACCGATAAACTCATCTTT.

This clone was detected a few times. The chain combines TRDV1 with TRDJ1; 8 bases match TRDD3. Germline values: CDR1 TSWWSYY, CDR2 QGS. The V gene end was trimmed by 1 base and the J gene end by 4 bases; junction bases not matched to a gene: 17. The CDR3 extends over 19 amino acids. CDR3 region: CALGEPLPTELGVGDKLIF. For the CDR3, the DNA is TGTGCTCTTGGGGAACCGCTCCCTACCGAACTGGGGGTGGGCGATAAACTCATCTTT.

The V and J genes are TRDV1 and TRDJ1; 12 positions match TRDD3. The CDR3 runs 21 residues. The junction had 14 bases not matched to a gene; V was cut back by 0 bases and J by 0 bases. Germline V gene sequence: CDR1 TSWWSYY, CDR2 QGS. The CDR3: CALGELTLGDTHSWYTDKLIF. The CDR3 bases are TGTGCTCTTGGGGAACTAACTCTGGGGGATACGCACTCTTGGTACACCGATAAACTCATCTTT.

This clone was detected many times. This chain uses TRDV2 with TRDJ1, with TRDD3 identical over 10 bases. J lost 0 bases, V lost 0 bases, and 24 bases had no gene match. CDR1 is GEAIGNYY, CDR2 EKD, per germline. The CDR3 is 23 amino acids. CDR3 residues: CACDTFLPRTSFVGDTYTDKLIF. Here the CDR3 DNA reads TGTGCCTGTGACACCTTTCTACCTCGTACTTCCTTTGTGGGGGATACATACACCGATAAACTCATCTTT.

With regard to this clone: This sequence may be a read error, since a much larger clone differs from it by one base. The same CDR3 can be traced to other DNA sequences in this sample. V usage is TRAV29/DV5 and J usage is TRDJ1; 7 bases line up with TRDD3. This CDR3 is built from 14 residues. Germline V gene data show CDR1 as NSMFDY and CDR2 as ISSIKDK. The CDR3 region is CAASGTWWIRALIF. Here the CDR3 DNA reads TGTGCCGCAAGCGGAACGTGGTGGATACGGGCACTCATCTTT.

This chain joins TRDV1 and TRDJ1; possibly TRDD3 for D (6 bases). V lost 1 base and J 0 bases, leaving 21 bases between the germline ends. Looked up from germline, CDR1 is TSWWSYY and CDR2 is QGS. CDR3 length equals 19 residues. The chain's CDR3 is CALGERVSGLGKYTDKLIF. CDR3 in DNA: TGTGCTCTTGGGGAACGCGTCTCGGGGCTGGGGAAGTACACCGATAAACTCATCTTT.

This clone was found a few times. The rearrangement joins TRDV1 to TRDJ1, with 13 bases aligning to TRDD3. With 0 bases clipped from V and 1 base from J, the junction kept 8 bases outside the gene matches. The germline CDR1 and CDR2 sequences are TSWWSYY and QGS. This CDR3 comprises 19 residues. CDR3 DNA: TGTGCTCTTGGGGAACTTGAGTACTGGGGGATACGAGTCACCGATAAACTCATCTTT. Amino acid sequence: CALGELEYWGIRVTDKLIF.

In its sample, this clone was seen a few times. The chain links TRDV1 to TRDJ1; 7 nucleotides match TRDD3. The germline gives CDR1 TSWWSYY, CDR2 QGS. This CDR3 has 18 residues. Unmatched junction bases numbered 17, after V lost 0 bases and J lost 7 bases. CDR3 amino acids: CALGELKYWGTRPPKLIF. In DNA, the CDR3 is TGTGCTCTTGGGGAACTGAAGTACTGGGGCACCCGGCCCCCTAAACTCATCTTT.

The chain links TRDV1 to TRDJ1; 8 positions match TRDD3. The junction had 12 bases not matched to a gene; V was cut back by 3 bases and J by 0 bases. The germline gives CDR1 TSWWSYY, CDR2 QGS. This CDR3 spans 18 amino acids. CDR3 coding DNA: TGTGCTCTTGGGGATTGGCTGGGGGACGGATTATACACCGATAAACTCATCTTT. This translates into CALGDWLGDGLYTDKLIF.